One sample yielded the 24 T cell receptor beta chains listed below, sequenced in a study of T cells in Graves' hyperthyroidism and ophthalmopathy. Researchers took RNA transcripts and amplified the TCR beta CDR3 regions from them. HTBI primers were employed in a first-round RT-PCR of the TCR CDR3. One entry per CDR3 protein, called by TCRdb with MiXCR from the multiplex PCR reads. The table has around 210,000 distinct CDR3 sequences, about a sixth seen once. The sequenced material came from blood. The receptor set was obtained from a woman between 45 and 65 years old with Graves' hyperthyroidism.

CDR3 region: CASSQDRYQGRYGYTF. CDR3 nucleotides: TGCGCCAGCAGCCAAGATCGTTACCAGGGGCGTTATGGCTACACCTTC. The chain recombines TRBV4-1 with TRBJ1-2; a weak D match, TRBD1 (6 bases). CDR1 MGHRA and CDR2 YSYEKL come from the germline V gene. The V end lost 0 bases, the J end lost 5 bases, and 16 bases lay between the germline ends. The CDR3 length is 16 residues.

Regarding this clonotype: It may be a read error: a sequence one base away is much more abundant. V usage is TRBV11-2 and J usage is TRBJ2-4, with TRBD1 matching over 8 bases. Germline CDR1 is SGHAT and CDR2 is FQNNGV. V lost 0 bases to trimming and J lost 6 bases; unmatched junction nucleotides: 1. The CDR3 length is 14 residues. Written as DNA, the CDR3 is TGTGCCAGCAGCTTAGACGGGACAGGAAACATTCAGTACTTC. As protein: CASSLDGTGNIQYF.

This clonotype came up many times. The V and J genes are TRBV7-8 and TRBJ2-5; D not resolved. Germline-derived CDR1 and CDR2 are SGHVS and FQNEAQ. Trimming left V 1 base short and J 7 bases short, with 16 bases between. The CDR3 is 15 amino acids. This CDR3 is CASSLGADFIGTQYF. DNA for the CDR3: TGTGCCAGCAGCTTAGGGGCGGATTTCATCGGGACCCAGTACTTC.

This clonotype was picked up many times. The chain employs TRBV7-9 and TRBJ1-4, with a tentative D call TRBD1 (5 bases). CDR1 SEHNR and CDR2 FQNEAQ come from the germline V gene (reference sequence). The CDR3 totals 16 residues. V gave up 1 base and J gave up 1 base, with 10 bases separating them. CDR3 region: CASSLEGAITNEKLFF. CDR3 DNA: TGTGCCAGCAGCTTAGAAGGGGCCATAACTAATGAAAAACTGTTTTTT.

Many counts were recorded for this clonotype. The chain joins TRBV6-1 to TRBJ1-2; possibly TRBD1 for D (6 bases). The germline V and J ends were trimmed by 5 bases and 2 bases, with 15 bases remaining between them. This CDR3 comprises 15 residues. Germline values: CDR1 MNHNS, CDR2 SASEGT. The CDR3 protein is CASSWGGRLNYGYTF. The CDR3 coding sequence is TGTGCCAGCAGTTGGGGGGGCAGGTTAAACTATGGCTACACCTTC.

This clonotype was seen many times. V and J are TRBV9 and TRBJ2-3; 10 nucleotides agree with TRBD2. V shed 3 bases, J shed 4 bases, and the junction held 2 bases outside the gene matches. Per germline, CDR1 SGDLS and CDR2 YYNGEE. The CDR3 length is 14 residues. Here the CDR3 DNA reads TGTGCCAGCAGCGAGAGCGGGAGGGCAGATACGCAGTATTTT. Its protein product is CASSESGRADTQYF.

This clonotype came up many times. The chain employs TRBV30 and TRBJ1-5, with D unclear. This CDR3 is built from 13 residues. V was shortened by 1 base and J by 3 bases, with 7 bases between the two germline ends. Germline V CDR1 and CDR2: GTSNPN, SVGIG (reference sequence). The CDR3 DNA reads TGTGCCTGGAGTGCTGGCACCAATCAGCCCCAGCATTTT. Amino acid sequence: CAWSAGTNQPQHF.

This clonotype was seen many times. The V and J genes are TRBV3-1 and TRBJ1-2; D call uncertain. CDR1 is LGHDT, CDR2 YNNKEL, per germline (reference sequence). The CDR3 runs 15 residues. Trimming left V 0 bases short and J 1 base short, with 9 bases between. Here the CDR3 DNA reads TGTGCCAGCAGCCAAGATCTTATAGATAACTATGGCTACACCTTC. It specifies CASSQDLIDNYGYTF.

This clonotype was detected ten times or more. V and J are TRBV29-1 and TRBJ1-2; the match to TRBD1 covers 11 bases. The junction had 4 bases not matched to a gene; V was cut back by 6 bases and J by 4 bases. The germline V gene has CDR1 SQVTM and CDR2 ANQGSEA. This CDR3 is built from 13 residues. The CDR3 spells CSVTGTGGYGYTF. The CDR3 coding sequence is TGCAGCGTGACCGGGACAGGGGGCTATGGCTACACCTTC.

This clonotype has just a few counts. A read error may account for a junction end that differs from germline. V is TRBV19 and J is TRBJ2-7, with TRBD2 identical over 7 bases. The germline gives CDR1 LNHDA, CDR2 SQIVND (reference sequence). The CDR3 spans 16 residues. The CDR3 coding sequence is TGTGCCAGTAGTACCGACCTCGGGCTAGCGGTCTACAAGCAGTACTTC. Its translation: CASSTDLGLAVYKQYF.

This clonotype was counted ten times or more. This chain uses TRBV5-6 with TRBJ2-2, with TRBD1 matching 8 bases. CDR1 and CDR2 from the germline V gene are SGHDT and YYEEEE. After removal of 0 bases from V and 6 bases from J, the junction contained 4 bases not matched to a gene. The CDR3 runs to 15 residues. CDR3 DNA: TGTGCCAGCAGCTTGGTGGCAGGGGGCGCCGGGGAGCTGTTTTTT. Protein sequence: CASSLVAGGAGELFF. Full variable domain (missing parts from reference TRBV5-6 and TRBJ2-2): DAGVTQSPTHLIKTRGQQVTLRCSPKSGHDTVSWYQQALGQGPQFIFQYYEEEERQRGNFPDRFSGHQFPNYSSELNVNALLLGDSALYLCASSLVAGGAGELFFGEGSRLTVL.

In its sample, this clonotype was seen a few times. A much more abundant neighbour one base away suggests this may be a read error. The V call is TRBV29-1, the J call TRBJ1-1; D remains unclear. The CDR3 has 13 residues. Germline assignment: CDR1 SQVTM and CDR2 ANQGSEA. CDR3 residues: CSVGVAGGTGAFF. CDR3 sequence (DNA): TGCAGCGTTGGGGTCGCCGGTGGCACTGGAGCTTTCTTT.

V and J are TRBV12-3 or TRBV12-4 and TRBJ2-1, with D perhaps assigned TRBD1 or TRBD2 (5 bases each). The V end lost 7 bases, the J end lost 15 bases, and 28 bases lay between the germline ends. There are 15 residues in the CDR3. The CDR3 is CASKFGLGVGARGFF. Written as DNA, the CDR3 is TGTGCCAGCAAATTTGGGCTTGGGGTCGGGGCTCGGGGGTTCTTC.

This sequence joins TRBV19 and TRBJ2-7; D call uncertain. Trimming took 4 bases from V and 3 from J, leaving 10 bases between them. This CDR3 contains 13 residues. From germline, CDR1 is LNHDA and CDR2 SQIVND (reference sequence). The CDR3 nucleotides are TGTGCCAGTAGTACCGGGTCAGGCTACGAGCAGTACTTC. This translates into CASSTGSGYEQYF.

The chain uses TRBV2 and TRBJ2-7; weak D call: TRBD2 (5 bases). Trimming shortened V by 7 bases and J by 2 bases, and 15 bases separated the two germline ends. Per germline, CDR1 SNHLY and CDR2 FYNNEI. The CDR3 loop spans 14 amino acids. The CDR3 here is CASTGGLPPYEQYF. The CDR3 DNA follows: TGTGCCAGCACCGGAGGTCTACCTCCCTACGAGCAGTACTTC.

This clonotype was seen many times. J is TRBJ2-1 and V is TRBV15, with D unresolved. The CDR3 is made up of 13 amino acids. CDR1 LNHNV and CDR2 YYDKDF come from the germline V gene (reference sequence). The V gene lost 0 bases and the J gene lost 5 bases, with 5 bases spanning the gap. The CDR3 sequence: CATSRDLHNEQFF. The CDR3 nucleotides read TGTGCCACCAGCAGAGATCTGCACAATGAGCAGTTCTTC.

The sample holds a few counts of this clonotype. This chain uses TRBV19 with TRBJ2-2; 12 nucleotides agree with TRBD2. The CDR3 has 16 residues. The J segment lost 5 bases and the V segment lost 6 bases, leaving 7 bases of the junction unmatched. Germline CDR1 reads LNHDA; CDR2 reads SQIVND (reference sequence). The CDR3 region has the DNA TGTGCCAGTAGACTGACTAGCGGGAGTGGAACCGGGGAGCTGTTTTTT. It specifies CASRLTSGSGTGELFF.

This clonotype has a handful of counts. This chain links TRBV19 with TRBJ2-1, with 7 bases that match TRBD1. V dropped 6 bases and J dropped 1; count of bases not matched to a gene: 6. This CDR3 contains 15 residues. Germline V gene data show CDR1 as LNHDA and CDR2 as SQIVND (reference sequence). CDR3 sequence reads: CASSLHRGSYNEQFF. DNA for the CDR3: TGTGCCAGTAGCCTCCACAGGGGTTCCTACAATGAGCAGTTCTTC.

Ten or more counts support this clonotype. V usage is TRBV7-6 and J usage is TRBJ2-5; the match to TRBD1 covers 9 bases. Germline CDR1 reads SGHVS; CDR2 reads FNYEAQ. J lost 5 bases, V lost 5 bases, and 6 bases had no gene match. The CDR3 sequence is 14 residues long. Here the CDR3 DNA reads TGTGCCAGCAGCCGGACAGGGGTCTCGGAGACCCAGTACTTC. Its translation is CASSRTGVSETQYF.

At least ten counts were recorded for this clonotype. V and J are TRBV11-2 and TRBJ2-2; D tentatively reads TRBD1 or TRBD2 (8 bases each). V shed 5 bases and J shed 5 bases, with 18 bases lying between them. Germline CDR1 reads SGHAT; CDR2 reads FQNNGV. This CDR3 is 16 amino acids long. The CDR3 spells CASSPRGPSGTGELFF. Here the CDR3 DNA reads TGTGCCAGCAGCCCCAGGGGGCCTAGCGGGACCGGGGAGCTGTTTTTT. The full variable domain, completed using reference TRBV11-2 and TRBJ2-2, is EAGVAQSPRYKIIEKRQSVAFWCNPISGHATLYWYQQILGQGPKLLIQFQNNGVVDDSQLPKDRFSAERLKGVDSTLKIQPAKLEDSAVYLCASSPRGPSGTGELFFGEGSRLTVL.

This clonotype was observed many times. The J gene is TRBJ2-7, the V gene TRBV3-1, with D tentatively TRBD1 (6 bases). CDR3 length: 15 residues. Looked up from germline, CDR1 is LGHDT and CDR2 is YNNKEL (reference sequence). V shed 3 bases and J shed 0 bases, with 12 bases lying between them. Here the CDR3 reads CASSQAGETSYEQYF. The CDR3 DNA reads TGTGCCAGCAGCCAGGCAGGGGAAACCTCCTACGAGCAGTACTTC.

This clonotype was seen only once. This chain uses TRBV11-2 with TRBJ2-7, with 14 nucleotides matching TRBD2. Trimming took 6 bases from V and 5 from J; bases not matched to a gene: 3. CDR3 length equals 14 residues. CDR1 and CDR2 from the germline V gene are SGHAT and FQNNGV. This CDR3 reads CASRRTSGRNEQYF. The CDR3, as DNA: TGTGCCAGCAGAAGGACTAGCGGGAGGAACGAGCAGTACTTC.

This clonotype came up a few times. The V call is TRBV5-1, the J call TRBJ2-3; no firm D call. The germline CDR1 and CDR2 sequences are SGHRS and YFSETQ. The CDR3 runs to 15 residues. V lost 0 bases and J lost 3, with 11 bases in between. The CDR3 nucleotides are TGCGCCAGCAGCTTGGAGGGCGGCTTAACAGATACGCAGTATTTT. Translation: CASSLEGGLTDTQYF.

This clonotype appeared many times. The J gene is TRBJ1-1, the V gene TRBV29-1; D not resolved. The germline V gene has CDR1 SQVTM and CDR2 ANQGSEA. Trimming shortened V by 5 bases and J by 2 bases, and 9 bases separated the two germline ends. CDR3 length: 12 amino acids. The CDR3 DNA reads as TGCAGCGTTTATCCAGGAAACACTGAAGCTTTCTTT. Translation gives CSVYPGNTEAFF. The whole variable domain, filled in from reference TRBV29-1 and TRBJ1-1, reads SAVISQKPSRDICQRGTSLTIQCQVDSQVTMMFWYRQQPGQSLTLIATANQGSEATYESGFVIDKFPISRPNLTFSTLTVSNMSPEDSSIYLCSVYPGNTEAFFGQGTRLTVV.